The T cell receptor beta chain described here comes from a study of cytomegalovirus exposure and HLA in healthy donors. This clone was seen at least ten times. This CDR3 spans 13 amino acids. J was trimmed by 5 bases and V by 8 bases; bases with no gene match: 6. Germline-derived CDR1 and CDR2 are SNHLY and FYNNEI. Generated by immunoSEQ multiplex PCR, the TCRdb table keeps only in-frame clones and is missing some. The table includes 65,000 to 90,000 clones, around 90% detected once. Sequencing input: PBMCs. The J gene is TRBJ2-7, the V gene TRBV2, with 10 bases fitting TRBD1. The source of this sequence is a woman aged 18-30 years in good health and CMV-seropositive. DNA for the CDR3: TGTGCCAGCCGGATTGGGACAGGGGACGAGCAGTACTTC. Translation gives CASRIGTGDEQYF.